This section outlines one T cell receptor beta chain sequence together with its context. The data belong to a study of control samples from healthy donors and cancer patients. The CDR3 totals 12 residues. The V and J ends lost 3 bases and 6 bases respectively, with 9 bases between them. Per germline, CDR1 MDHEN and CDR2 SYDVKM. Sequencing used immunoSEQ multiplex PCR; TCRdb keeps in-frame clones, though not all of them. Seen here are roughly 150,000 clones, about 91% observed once, and the top ten hold about 1.8%. This sequence was found in a man between 18 and 35 years old in good health. Input material: blood. V usage is TRBV28 and J usage is TRBJ2-7; possibly TRBD1 or TRBD2 for D (5 bases each). This CDR3 reads CASSFHGAEQYF. For the CDR3, the DNA is TGTGCCAGCAGTTTCCACGGGGCCGAGCAGTACTTC.